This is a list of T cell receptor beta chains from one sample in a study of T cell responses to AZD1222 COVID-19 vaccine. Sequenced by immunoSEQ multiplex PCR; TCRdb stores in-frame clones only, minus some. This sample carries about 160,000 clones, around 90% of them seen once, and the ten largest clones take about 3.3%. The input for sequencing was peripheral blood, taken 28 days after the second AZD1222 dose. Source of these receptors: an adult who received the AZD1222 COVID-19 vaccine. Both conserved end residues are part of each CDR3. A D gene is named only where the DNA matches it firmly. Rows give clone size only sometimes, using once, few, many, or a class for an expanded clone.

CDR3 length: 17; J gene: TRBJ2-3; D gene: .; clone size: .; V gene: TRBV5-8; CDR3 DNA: TGTGCCAGCAGCTTGCCTTTTAGGGGGTCGGGGACAGATACGCAGTATTTT; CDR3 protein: CASSLPFRGSGTDTQYF
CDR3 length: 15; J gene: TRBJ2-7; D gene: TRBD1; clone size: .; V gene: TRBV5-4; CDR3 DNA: TGTGCCAGCAGCTTGGCCGGGACAGTCCCCTACGAGCAGTACTTC; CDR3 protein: CASSLAGTVPYEQYF
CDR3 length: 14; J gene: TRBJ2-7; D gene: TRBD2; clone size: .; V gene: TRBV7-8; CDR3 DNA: TGTGCCAGCAGCTCGTTAGCGGGAGCGTACGAGCAGTACTTC; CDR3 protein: CASSSLAGAYEQYF
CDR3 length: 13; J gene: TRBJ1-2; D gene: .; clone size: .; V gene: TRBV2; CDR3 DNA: TGTGCCAGCAGTGCTAGCCAAGATTATGGCTACACCTTC; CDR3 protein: CASSASQDYGYTF
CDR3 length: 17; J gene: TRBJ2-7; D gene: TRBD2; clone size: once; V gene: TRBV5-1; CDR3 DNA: TGCGCCAGCAGCTGGAGGGGTGGGGCTAGCGGGAACTACGAGCAGTACTTC; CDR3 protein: CASSWRGGASGNYEQYF
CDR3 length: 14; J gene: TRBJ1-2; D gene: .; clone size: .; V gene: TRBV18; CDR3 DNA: TGTGCCAGCTCCCCTCCAGAGGGCGGGCGTGGCTACACCTTC; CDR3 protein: CASSPPEGGRGYTF
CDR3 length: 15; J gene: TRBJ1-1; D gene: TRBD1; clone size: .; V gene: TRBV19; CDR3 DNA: TGTGCCAGTAGTATAAGACAGGGAATGAACACTGAAGCTTTCTTT; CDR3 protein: CASSIRQGMNTEAFF
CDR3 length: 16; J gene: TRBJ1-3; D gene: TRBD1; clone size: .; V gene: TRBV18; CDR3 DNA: TGTGCCAGCTCAACCGGGACAGGGGTCACTGGAAACACCATATATTTT; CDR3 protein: CASSTGTGVTGNTIYF
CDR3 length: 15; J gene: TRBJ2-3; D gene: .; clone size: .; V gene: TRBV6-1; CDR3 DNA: TGTGCCAGCAGTGAAAGTCCTAGACGCACAGATACGCAGTATTTT; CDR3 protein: CASSESPRRTDTQYF
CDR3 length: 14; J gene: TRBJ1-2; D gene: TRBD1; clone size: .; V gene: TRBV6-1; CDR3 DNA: TGTGCCAGCAGTGAGGGACAGGGGGCGGACGGCTACACCTTC; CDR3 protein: CASSEGQGADGYTF